Below are 20 T cell receptor beta chains sequenced from a single sample in a study of chemoradiotherapy in HPV16-positive cancers. Only in-frame clones appear in the TCRdb table, and some are missing; sequencing was by immunoSEQ multiplex PCR. This sample has 15,000 to 20,000 clones, with 90% found just once. Sample: blood, taken from a patient who underwent chemoradiotherapy. The receptors here all came from a human donor with HPV-associated anogenital cancer.

The V gene is TRBV6-5, the J gene TRBJ2-2; D is unclear. Germline CDR1 MNHEY, CDR2 SVGAGI. V lost 4 bases, J lost 3 bases, and 3 bases lay in between. This CDR3 comprises 12 residues. The DNA of the CDR3 is TGTGCCAGCAGTTCAGACACCGGGGAGCTGTTTTTT. The encoded protein is CASSSDTGELFF.

The V and J genes are TRBV19 and TRBJ1-2, with D tentatively TRBD1 (5 bases). Trimming took off 5 bases at V and 1 base at J, with 14 bases between the two ends. The CDR3 loop spans 15 amino acids. The germline gives CDR1 LNHDA, CDR2 SQIVND (reference sequence). This chain's CDR3 is CASSRGARGNYGYTF. The CDR3 DNA reads as TGTGCCAGTAGTCGCGGGGCACGAGGTAACTATGGCTACACCTTC. The full variable domain, rest sourced from reference TRBV19 and TRBJ1-2, is DGGITQSPKYLFRKEGQNVTLSCEQNLNHDAMYWYRQDPGQGLRLIYYSQIVNDFQKGDIAEGYSVSREKKESFPLTVTSAQKNPTAFYLCASSRGARGNYGYTFGSGTRLTVV.

The rearrangement uses TRBV5-1 and TRBJ2-3, with TRBD1 identical over 7 bases. The V gene's germline CDR1 is SGHRS and CDR2 YFSETQ. This CDR3 contains 14 residues. V gave up 6 bases and J gave up 2 bases; unmatched junction bases: 6. The CDR3 nucleotides are TGCGCCAGCATGTCCCAGGGGGACACAGATACGCAGTATTTT. This codes for CASMSQGDTDTQYF.

The CDR3 bases are TGCAGCGTTCGGGTGACAGGGGGCGATGGTGGCTACACCTTC. It yields the protein CSVRVTGGDGGYTF. V gene TRBV29-1 combines with J gene TRBJ1-2; 10 bases match TRBD1. Losses at the gene ends were 5 bases for V and 7 bases for J; bases not matched to a gene: 10. CDR1 is SQVTM, CDR2 ANQGSEA, per germline. The CDR3 loop spans 14 amino acids.

In its sample, this clone was seen once. V is TRBV6-1 and J is TRBJ1-2, with 8 bases aligning to TRBD1. The trim removed 7 bases at V and 1 base at J, leaving 5 bases unmatched. This CDR3 has 14 residues. Germline loops: CDR1 MNHNS, CDR2 SASEGT. As DNA, the CDR3 is TGTGCCAGCATATGGACAGGGCGTAACTATGGCTACACCTTC. This translates into CASIWTGRNYGYTF.

This clone was observed a single time. The J gene is TRBJ2-4, the V gene TRBV7-9; perhaps TRBD2 as D (6 bases). Trimming took off 3 bases at V and 2 bases at J, with 17 bases between the two ends. The CDR3 has 17 residues. Germline CDR1 SEHNR, CDR2 FQNEAQ (reference sequence). In DNA form, the CDR3 reads TGTGCCAGCAGCTTTTTCGAGGTGGGCGGGACCAAAAACATTCAGTACTTC. Amino acid sequence: CASSFFEVGGTKNIQYF.

This clone has only one observation. The CDR3 region has the DNA TGTGCCAGCAGCGTAGATCCGCGGGGGGCCACAGATACGCAGTATTTT. Amino acid sequence: CASSVDPRGATDTQYF. The chain links TRBV9 to TRBJ2-3, with TRBD2 identical over 8 bases. Germline V gene lookup returns CDR1 SGDLS and CDR2 YYNGEE. The CDR3 has 16 residues. Trimming took 0 bases from V and 2 from J; bases not matched to a gene: 5.

The chain employs TRBV4-3 and TRBJ1-1; a possible D gene is TRBD1 (5 bases). V lost 1 base and J 8 bases, leaving 11 bases between the germline ends. The CDR3 extends over 13 amino acids. Germline assignment: CDR1 LGHNA and CDR2 YSLEER. For the CDR3, the DNA is TGCGCCAGCAGCCAAGTTCGGGGGTTAGAAGCTTTCTTT. It specifies CASSQVRGLEAFF.

V is TRBV9 and J is TRBJ1-5, with unresolved D. CDR1 and CDR2 from the germline V gene are SGDLS and YYNGEE. Trimming took 0 bases from V and 4 from J, leaving 5 bases between them. The length of the CDR3 is 13 residues. DNA of the CDR3: TGTGCCAGCAGCGTAGACAATAATCAGCCCCAGCATTTT. This sequence encodes CASSVDNNQPQHF.

The chain combines TRBV29-1 with TRBJ2-1; D is possibly TRBD2 (6 bases). The V and J ends lost 7 bases and 0 bases respectively, with 13 bases between them. Germline V CDR1 and CDR2: SQVTM, ANQGSEA. The CDR3 length is 14 residues. The CDR3 DNA reads TGCAGCGCCGGTAGCGGCGGCTCCTACAATGAGCAGTTCTTC. Translation gives CSAGSGGSYNEQFF.

CDR3 sequence (DNA): TGTGCCAGCAGCAGGCCGGGGTATCATGAGCAGTTCTTC. This sequence encodes CASSRPGYHEQFF. V is TRBV7-2 and J is TRBJ2-1, with a tentative D call TRBD2 (5 bases). Germline V gene sequence: CDR1 SGHTA, CDR2 FQGNSA. V was pared by 5 bases and J by 8 bases, with 13 bases between. This CDR3 contains 13 residues.

This clone is a singleton in its sample. The rearrangement uses TRBV2 and TRBJ2-3, with a possible D match to TRBD2 (5 bases). CDR1 is SNHLY and CDR2 is FYNNEI in the germline V gene. V lost 1 base, J lost 1 base, and 9 bases lay in between. There are 15 residues in the CDR3. This chain's CDR3 is CASSEVRAGTDTQYF. CDR3 in DNA: TGTGCCAGCAGTGAAGTGCGGGCCGGCACAGATACGCAGTATTTT.

The chain combines TRBV5-4 with TRBJ2-7, with D tentatively TRBD1 (6 bases). This CDR3 contains 16 residues. The V end was cut by 4 bases, the J end by 0 bases, with 17 bases between. CDR1 is SGHNT, CDR2 YYREEE, per germline (reference sequence). CDR3 protein: CASSTPDSRSSYEQYF. The CDR3 DNA reads TGTGCCAGCAGCACCCCGGACAGTAGAAGCTCCTACGAGCAGTACTTC.

The chain links TRBV2 to TRBJ2-3, with 8 nucleotides matching TRBD2. J gave up 1 base and V 3 bases, and 6 bases lay outside the gene matches. Germline CDR1 and CDR2: SNHLY and FYNNEI. This CDR3 is built from 16 residues. The CDR3 bases are TGTGCCAGCAGTGATGAGGATAGCGGGGGCACAGATACGCAGTATTTT. Its protein product is CASSDEDSGGTDTQYF.

The chain joins TRBV15 to TRBJ2-3; 7 bases line up with TRBD2. The ends lost 1 base at V and 4 bases at J; junction bases unmatched: 5. The CDR3 is made up of 15 amino acids. The V gene's germline CDR1 is LNHNV and CDR2 YYDKDF (reference sequence). The CDR3, as DNA: TGTGCCACCAGCAGAGGGGGAGGGTACGCAGATACGCAGTATTTT. Its translation is CATSRGGGYADTQYF. Filled out from reference TRBV15 and TRBJ2-3, the complete variable domain reads DAMVIQNPRYQVTQFGKPVTLSCSQTLNHNVMYWYQQKSSQAPKLLFHYYDKDFNNEADTPDNFQSRRPNTSFCFLDIRSPGLGDTAMYLCATSRGGGYADTQYFGPGTRLTVL.

The gene calls are TRBV7-9 and TRBJ2-7; unclear D gene. The CDR3 has 12 residues. V was cut by 3 bases and J by 4 bases, with 7 bases left in between. Germline V gene data show CDR1 as SEHNR and CDR2 as FQNEAQ (reference sequence). DNA of the CDR3: TGTGCCAGCAGCTTCAACCGTTACGAGCAGTACTTC. It codes for CASSFNRYEQYF.

V usage is TRBV28 and J usage is TRBJ1-5; 7 positions match TRBD1. Germline V gives CDR1 MDHEN, CDR2 SYDVKM. Trimming cost V 5 bases and J 7 bases; bases outside gene matches: 11. The CDR3 is made up of 15 amino acids. CDR3 in amino acids: CASSPRGGGSQPQHF. The CDR3 region has the DNA TGTGCCAGCAGTCCCAGGGGAGGGGGCTCGCAGCCCCAGCATTTT.

V gene TRBV30 combines with J gene TRBJ1-1, with D uncertain. Germline-derived CDR1 and CDR2 are GTSNPN and SVGIG (reference sequence). The CDR3 totals 12 residues. For the CDR3, the DNA is TGTGTAGGAGGGTTGGCGAACACTGAAGCTTTCTTT. Its translation is CVGGLANTEAFF.

The rearrangement joins TRBV18 to TRBJ1-1, with a tentative D call TRBD1 (5 bases). Germline-derived CDR1 and CDR2 are KGHSH and LQKENI. V lost 2 bases and J lost 4, with 11 bases in between. The CDR3 consists of 14 residues. CDR3 amino acids: CASSPGRDGTEAFF. The CDR3 bases are TGTGCCAGCTCACCAGGCAGGGATGGCACTGAAGCTTTCTTT.

The gene calls are TRBV7-2 and TRBJ1-2; TRBD1 agrees at 8 bases. V dropped 5 bases and J dropped 1; count of bases not matched to a gene: 6. Germline V gives CDR1 SGHTA, CDR2 FQGNSA. The CDR3 loop spans 15 amino acids. In nucleotides, the CDR3 is TGTGCCAGCAGCACAAGGACAGGGAATAACTATGGCTACACCTTC. Protein product: CASSTRTGNNYGYTF.